This is a list of T cell receptor beta chains from one sample in a study of blood T cell repertoires in COVID-19. Data came from immunoSEQ multiplex PCR; TCRdb stores just in-frame clones and leaves some out. The table lists about 160,000 clones, around 80% of them singletons, with roughly 2.9% in the top ten. Material for sequencing was peripheral blood. The receptor source for this set is a woman aged 55-70 years with acute or convalescent COVID-19. CDR3s include the opening cysteine and the closing phenylalanine or tryptophan. A D gene is named only where the DNA matches it firmly. Clone sizes are given selectively: once, few, many, or a class where the clone is expanded.

V	size	J	D	DNA	CDR3
TRBV28	.	TRBJ1-6	TRBD1	TGTGCCAGCAGTTTAGCGACAGGGCTAAATTCACCCCTCCACTTT	CASSLATGLNSPLHF
TRBV23-1	.	TRBJ1-6	TRBD1	TGCGCCAGCAGTCAACCGACGACAGGGAATGATTCACCCCTCCACTTT	CASSQPTTGNDSPLHF
TRBV5-5	.	TRBJ1-6	TRBD1	TGTGCCAGCAGCTTGGAAGGGACAGGGTTTTCACCCCTCCACTTT	CASSLEGTGFSPLHF
TRBV24-1	once	TRBJ2-3	TRBD2	TGTGCCACCAGTGATTTGGCTAGCGGGGGGGCAGGGAGGACAGATACGCAGTATTTT	CATSDLASGGAGRTDTQYF
TRBV7-2	.	TRBJ1-1	.	TGTGCCAGCAGCTTAGGCGGGAGGGGGACTGAAGCTTTCTTT	CASSLGGRGTEAFF
TRBV11-2	.	TRBJ2-2	TRBD2	TGTGCCAGCAGGCCGGGACTAGCGGGAGTAACCGGGGAGCTGTTTTTT	CASRPGLAGVTGELFF
TRBV5-1	.	TRBJ2-3	TRBD1	TGCGCCAGCAGGTCACAGACAGGGATCGGCACAGATACGCAGTATTTT	CASRSQTGIGTDTQYF
TRBV19	.	TRBJ1-5	TRBD1	TGTGCCAGTACGGACAGGGGTTCTTTTGGGCCCCAGCATTTT	CASTDRGSFGPQHF
TRBV6-2/TRBV6-3	.	TRBJ2-3	TRBD2	TGTGCCAGCAGTTACTCGCACGGGACTAGCGGGGGCCTTCGACGCACAGATACGCAGTATTTT	CASSYSHGTSGGLRRTDTQYF
TRBV7-8	.	TRBJ2-1	TRBD2	TGTGCCAGCAGCCGAGGGAGCGGGGGGACCTACAATGAGCAGTTCTTC	CASSRGSGGTYNEQFF
TRBV27	.	TRBJ1-6	TRBD1	TGTGCCAGCAGTCCCACTAGGGGACAGGGGTCCTATAATTCACCCCTCCACTTT	CASSPTRGQGSYNSPLHF
TRBV6-2/TRBV6-3	.	TRBJ2-7	TRBD1	TGTGCCAGCAGTTACTACTACGACAGGGTCCTTACCTACGAGCAGTACTTC	CASSYYYDRVLTYEQYF
TRBV9	.	TRBJ2-5	.	TGTGCCAGCAGCTTCCGAGAAGAGACCCAGTACTTC	CASSFREETQYF
TRBV19	.	TRBJ2-3	.	TGTGCCAGTAGTATCCTCTTTCCGGGGGTATTAGATACGCAGTATTTT	CASSILFPGVLDTQYF